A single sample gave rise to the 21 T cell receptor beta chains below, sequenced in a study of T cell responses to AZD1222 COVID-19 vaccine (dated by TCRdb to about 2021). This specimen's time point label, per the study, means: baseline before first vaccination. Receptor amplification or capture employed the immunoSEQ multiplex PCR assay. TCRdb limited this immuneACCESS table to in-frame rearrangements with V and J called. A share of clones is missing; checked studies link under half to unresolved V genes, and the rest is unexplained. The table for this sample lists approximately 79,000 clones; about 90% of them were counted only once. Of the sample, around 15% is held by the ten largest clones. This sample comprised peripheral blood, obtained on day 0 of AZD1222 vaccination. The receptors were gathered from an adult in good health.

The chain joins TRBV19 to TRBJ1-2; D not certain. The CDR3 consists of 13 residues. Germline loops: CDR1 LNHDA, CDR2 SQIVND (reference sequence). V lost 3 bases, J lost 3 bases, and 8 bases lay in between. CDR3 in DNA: TGTGCCAGTAGTATTGTTCAGGACTATGGCTACACCTTC. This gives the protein CASSIVQDYGYTF.

In DNA, the CDR3 is TGTGCCAGCAGTCGGACGGGACAGGTCCGTGGCTACACCTTC. Residues: CASSRTGQVRGYTF. The chain combines TRBV5-8 with TRBJ1-2, with 8 bases matching TRBD1. Germline loops: CDR1 SGHTS, CDR2 YDEGEE. J was trimmed by 7 bases and V by 5 bases; bases with no gene match: 10. There are 14 residues in the CDR3.

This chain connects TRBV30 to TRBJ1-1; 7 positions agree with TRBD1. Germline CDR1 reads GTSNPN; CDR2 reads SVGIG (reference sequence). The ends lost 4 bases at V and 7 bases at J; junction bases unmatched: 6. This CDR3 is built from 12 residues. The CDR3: CAWTPDRREAFF. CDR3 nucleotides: TGTGCCTGGACTCCGGACAGGCGTGAAGCTTTCTTT.

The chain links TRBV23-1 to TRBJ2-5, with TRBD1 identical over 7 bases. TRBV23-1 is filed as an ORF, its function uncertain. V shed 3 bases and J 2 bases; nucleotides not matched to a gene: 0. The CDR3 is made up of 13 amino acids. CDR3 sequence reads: CASSQDRQETQYF. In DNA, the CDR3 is TGCGCCAGCAGTCAGGACAGGCAAGAGACCCAGTACTTC.

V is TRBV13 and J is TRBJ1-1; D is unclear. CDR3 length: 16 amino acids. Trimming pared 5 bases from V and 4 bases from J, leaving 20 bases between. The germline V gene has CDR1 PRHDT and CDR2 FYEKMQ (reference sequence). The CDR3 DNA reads TGTGCCAGCAGCGCGAGATGGACGAGCCGTGGCACTGAAGCTTTCTTT. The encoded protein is CASSARWTSRGTEAFF.

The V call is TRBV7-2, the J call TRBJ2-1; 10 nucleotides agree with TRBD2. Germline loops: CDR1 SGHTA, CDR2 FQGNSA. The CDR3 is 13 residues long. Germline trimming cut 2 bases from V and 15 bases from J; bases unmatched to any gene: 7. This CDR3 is CASSLTHSGRGFF. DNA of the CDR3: TGTGCCAGCAGCTTAACCCACAGCGGGAGGGGGTTCTTC.

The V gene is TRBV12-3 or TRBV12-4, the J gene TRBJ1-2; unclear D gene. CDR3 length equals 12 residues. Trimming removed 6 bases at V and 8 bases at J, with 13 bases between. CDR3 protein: CASSTPGSGYTF. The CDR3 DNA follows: TGTGCCAGCAGCACCCCCGGGAGCGGCTACACCTTC.

In nucleotides, the CDR3 is TGTGCCAGCAGCTTTGGGGGACACCTCACTGAAGCTTTCTTT. This codes for CASSFGGHLTEAFF. V and J are TRBV25-1 and TRBJ1-1, with D possibly TRBD1 on 6 matching bases. The CDR3 has 14 residues. Trimming removed 6 bases at V and 4 bases at J, with 15 bases between. Per the germline V gene, CDR1 is MGHDK and CDR2 is SYGVNS.

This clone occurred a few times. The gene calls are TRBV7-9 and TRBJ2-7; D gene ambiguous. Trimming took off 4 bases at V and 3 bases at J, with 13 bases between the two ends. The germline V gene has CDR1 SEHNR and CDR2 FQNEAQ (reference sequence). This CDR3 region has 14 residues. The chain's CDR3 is CASSWTQVGYEQYF. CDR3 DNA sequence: TGTGCCAGCAGCTGGACCCAGGTCGGCTACGAGCAGTACTTC.

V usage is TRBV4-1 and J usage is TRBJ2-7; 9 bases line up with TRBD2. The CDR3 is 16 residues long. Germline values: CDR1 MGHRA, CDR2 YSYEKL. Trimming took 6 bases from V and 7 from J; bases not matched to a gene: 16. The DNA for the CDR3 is TGCGCCAGCAGGCCGACCAAGGCGGGAGGGCCGGGGGAGCAGTACTTC. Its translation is CASRPTKAGGPGEQYF.

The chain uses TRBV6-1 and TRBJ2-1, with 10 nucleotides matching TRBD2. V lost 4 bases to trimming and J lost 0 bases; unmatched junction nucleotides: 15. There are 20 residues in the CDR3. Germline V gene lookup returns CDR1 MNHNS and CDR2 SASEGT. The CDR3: CASSGRMTSGPRSSYNEQFF. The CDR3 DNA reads TGTGCCAGCAGTGGAAGAATGACTAGCGGGCCTAGAAGCTCCTACAATGAGCAGTTCTTC.

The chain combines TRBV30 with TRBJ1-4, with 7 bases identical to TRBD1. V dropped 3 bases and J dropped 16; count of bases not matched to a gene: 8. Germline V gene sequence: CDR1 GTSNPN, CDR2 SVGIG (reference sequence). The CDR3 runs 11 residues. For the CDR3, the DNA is TGTGCCTGGAGCCTTAGGACAGGACAGTTTTTT. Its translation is CAWSLRTGQFF.

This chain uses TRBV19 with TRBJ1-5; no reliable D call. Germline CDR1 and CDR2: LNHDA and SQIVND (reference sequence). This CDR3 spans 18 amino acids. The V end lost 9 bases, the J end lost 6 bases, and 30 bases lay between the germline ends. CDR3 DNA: TGTGCCAGCGATAGAGGTGGAACAGTGATAGGGAAAGCTCAGCCCCAGCATTTT. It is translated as CASDRGGTVIGKAQPQHF. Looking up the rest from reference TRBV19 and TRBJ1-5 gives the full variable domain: DGGITQSPKYLFRKEGQNVTLSCEQNLNHDAMYWYRQDPGQGLRLIYYSQIVNDFQKGDIAEGYSVSREKKESFPLTVTSAQKNPTAFYLCASDRGGTVIGKAQPQHFGDGTRLSIL.

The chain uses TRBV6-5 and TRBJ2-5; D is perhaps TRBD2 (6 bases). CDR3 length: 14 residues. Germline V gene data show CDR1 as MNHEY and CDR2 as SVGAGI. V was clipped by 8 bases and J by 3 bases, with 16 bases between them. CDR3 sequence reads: CASPQRGWEETQYF. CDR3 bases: TGTGCCAGCCCTCAACGGGGGTGGGAAGAGACCCAGTACTTC.

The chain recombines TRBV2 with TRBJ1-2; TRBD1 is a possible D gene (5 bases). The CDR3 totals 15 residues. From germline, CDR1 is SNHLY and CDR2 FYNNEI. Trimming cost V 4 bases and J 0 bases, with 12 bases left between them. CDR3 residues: CASSGPRGANYGYTF. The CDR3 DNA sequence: TGTGCCAGCAGTGGACCCCGGGGCGCTAACTATGGCTACACCTTC.

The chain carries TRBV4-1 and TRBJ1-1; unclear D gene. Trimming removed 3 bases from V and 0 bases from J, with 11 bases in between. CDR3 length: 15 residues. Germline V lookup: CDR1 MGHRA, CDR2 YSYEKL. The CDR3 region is CASSHPWIMNTEAFF. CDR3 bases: TGCGCCAGCAGCCATCCATGGATCATGAACACTGAAGCTTTCTTT.

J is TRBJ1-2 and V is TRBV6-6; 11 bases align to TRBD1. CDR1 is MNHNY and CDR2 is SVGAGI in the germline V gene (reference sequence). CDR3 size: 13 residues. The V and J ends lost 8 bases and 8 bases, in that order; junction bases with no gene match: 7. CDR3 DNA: TGTGCCAGCCGGACAGGGGGCCCGCCCGGCTACACCTTC. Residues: CASRTGGPPGYTF.

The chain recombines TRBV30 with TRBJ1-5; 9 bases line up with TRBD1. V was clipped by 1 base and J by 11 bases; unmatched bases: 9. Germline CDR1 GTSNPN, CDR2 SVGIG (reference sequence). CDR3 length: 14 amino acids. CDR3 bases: TGTGCCTGGAGTGGAGGGACAGGGCGTTCGACCCAGCATTTT. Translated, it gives CAWSGGTGRSTQHF. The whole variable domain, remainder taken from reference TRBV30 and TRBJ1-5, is SQTIHQWPATLVQPVGSPLSLECTVEGTSNPNLYWYRQAAGRGLQLLFYSVGIGQISSEVPQNLSASRPQDRQFILSSKKLLLSDSGFYLCAWSGGTGRSTQHFGDGTRLSIL.

CDR3 amino acids: CASSATGDTQYF. DNA for the CDR3: TGTGCCAGCAGCGCCACTGGGGATACGCAGTATTTT. The chain carries TRBV21-1 and TRBJ2-3. TRBV21-1 is recorded as a pseudogene. The CDR3 is 12 residues long.

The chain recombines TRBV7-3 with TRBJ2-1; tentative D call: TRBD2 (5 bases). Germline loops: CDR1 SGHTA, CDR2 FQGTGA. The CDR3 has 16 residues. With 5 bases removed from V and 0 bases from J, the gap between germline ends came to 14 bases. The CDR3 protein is CASSPTVTSSYNEQFF. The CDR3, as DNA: TGTGCCAGCAGCCCCACCGTTACTAGCTCCTACAATGAGCAGTTCTTC.

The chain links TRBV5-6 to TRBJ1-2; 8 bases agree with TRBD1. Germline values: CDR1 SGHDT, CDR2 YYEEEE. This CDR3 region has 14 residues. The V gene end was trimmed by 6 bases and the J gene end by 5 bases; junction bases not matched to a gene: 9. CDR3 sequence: CASIRQGALYGYTF. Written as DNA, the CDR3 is TGTGCCAGCATTCGCCAGGGGGCGTTATATGGCTACACCTTC.